Presented here are 10 T cell receptor beta chains from one specimen sequenced in a study of blood T cell repertoires in COVID-19. Data came from immunoSEQ multiplex PCR; TCRdb stores just in-frame clones and leaves some out. Of about 130,000 clones in the sample, roughly 80% were seen once. Sequencing was done on a sample of PBMCs or T cells enriched from blood (not recorded which). The source of these receptors is a man over 45 who had recovered from COVID-19.

The chain is built from TRBV18 and TRBJ2-7; 10 bases are a match to TRBD2. The CDR3 length is 15 residues. V was pared by 2 bases and J by 1 base, with 2 bases of the junction left unmatched. Germline-derived CDR1 and CDR2 are KGHSH and LQKENI. The CDR3, as DNA: TGTGCCAGCTCACCAAGCGGGGGGGCATCCTACGAGCAGTACTTC. This translates into CASSPSGGASYEQYF.

This clone was picked up a small number of times. The V and J genes are TRBV6-2 or TRBV6-3 and TRBJ2-7; 8 nucleotides agree with TRBD2. The CDR3 is made up of 15 amino acids. With V trimmed by 4 bases and J by 0 bases, 5 bases remained unmatched. CDR1 and CDR2 from the germline V gene are MNHEY and SVGEGT. This CDR3 is CASSWTGGGSYEQYF. CDR3 in DNA: TGTGCCAGCAGTTGGACGGGAGGGGGCTCCTACGAGCAGTACTTC.

This clone occurred once. This sequence joins TRBV15 and TRBJ1-3; D call uncertain. Germline values: CDR1 LNHNV, CDR2 YYDKDF (reference sequence). V was clipped by 4 bases and J by 4 bases, with 8 bases between them. The CDR3 has 13 residues. CDR3 in amino acids: CATSITHGNTIYF. The CDR3 DNA is TGTGCCACCAGCATCACTCACGGAAACACCATATATTTT.

The chain carries TRBV24-1 and TRBJ1-2, with 8 bases that match TRBD1. The V and J ends lost 3 bases and 6 bases, in that order; junction bases with no gene match: 5. This CDR3 region has 14 residues. Germline CDR1 and CDR2: KGHDR and SFDVKD. The CDR3 reads CATSDPYRGDGYTF. The CDR3 DNA sequence: TGTGCCACCAGTGATCCGTACAGGGGGGATGGCTACACCTTC.

The chain combines TRBV9 with TRBJ2-1; TRBD1 aligns across 7 bases. The CDR3 consists of 14 residues. CDR1 SGDLS and CDR2 YYNGEE come from the germline V gene. V lost 3 bases, J lost 6 bases, and 6 bases stayed unmatched. The CDR3 here is CASSGTGQANEQFF. CDR3 in DNA: TGTGCCAGCAGCGGGACAGGTCAGGCCAATGAGCAGTTCTTC.

V gene TRBV20-1 combines with J gene TRBJ1-3, with D unclear. With 1 base removed from V and 8 bases from J, the gap between germline ends came to 6 bases. In germline, CDR1 is DFQATT, CDR2 SNEGSKA (reference sequence). There are 11 residues in the CDR3. The CDR3: CSARVIDTIYF. The CDR3 coding sequence is TGCAGTGCTAGAGTTATAGACACCATATATTTT.

The chain joins TRBV7-2 to TRBJ2-1, with 7 positions matching TRBD1. CDR1 is SGHTA, CDR2 FQGNSA, per germline. This CDR3 has 15 amino acids. With 5 bases clipped from V and 5 bases from J, the junction kept 9 bases outside the gene matches. The CDR3 loop is CASSQRQGGHNEQFF. As DNA, the CDR3 is TGTGCCAGCAGCCAAAGACAGGGCGGGCACAATGAGCAGTTCTTC.

The chain carries TRBV4-3 and TRBJ2-7; 9 bases agree with TRBD2. V shed 2 bases and J 4 bases; nucleotides not matched to a gene: 6. The CDR3 is made up of 15 amino acids. CDR1 LGHNA and CDR2 YSLEER come from the germline V gene. CDR3 DNA sequence: TGCGCCAGCAGCCAAAACGGCGGGGGGGTGTACGAGCAGTACTTC. This sequence encodes CASSQNGGGVYEQYF.

The J gene is TRBJ2-7, the V gene TRBV28; 9 bases are shared with TRBD1. Trimming removed 5 bases from V and 2 bases from J; junction bases left unmatched: 7. The V gene's germline CDR1 is MDHEN and CDR2 SYDVKM. The CDR3 runs to 15 residues. The DNA of the CDR3 is TGTGCCAGCAGTGGGGACAGGGTTAACCCCTACGAGCAGTACTTC. Translation gives CASSGDRVNPYEQYF.

The rearrangement links TRBV3-1 (or the pseudogene TRBV3-2) to TRBJ2-7, with 8 bases lining up with TRBD1. Trimming at V came to 4 bases and at J to 0 bases, leaving 5 bases not matched to a gene. Looked up from germline, CDR1 is LGHDT and CDR2 is YNNKEL (reference sequence). The CDR3 sequence is 15 residues long. The CDR3 spells CASSPYGTGSYEQYF. CDR3 bases: TGTGCCAGCAGCCCCTACGGGACAGGCTCCTACGAGCAGTACTTC.